This T cell receptor (beta chain) was captured by sequencing in a study of blood T cell repertoires in COVID-19. Study context: Both acute and convalescent COVID-19 samples were obtained from the United States, Italy and Spain. Nucleic acid was either cDNA or gDNA, and it came from T cells, B-cell-depleted T cells, or PBMCs.

Per the study methods: Amplification with reference gene primers provided the estimates of nucleated cell counts. The method was immunoSEQ multiplex PCR; TCRdb's version includes in-frame clones alone and lacks a portion of them. For V, J and clone size, that table is used; D and trimming come from the DNA. The sample holds roughly 500,000 clones, over 75% seen once. V lost 5 bases to trimming and J lost 4 bases; unmatched junction nucleotides: 8. Germline loops: CDR1 ENHRY, CDR2 SYGVKD. The CDR3 spans 15 residues. Specimen: peripheral blood. The chain is built from TRBV10-3 and TRBJ2-4; 7 nucleotides align to TRBD2. The receptor was derived from a human donor in a cohort sampled during active COVID-19. CDR3 loop: CAISNGGVVKNIQYF. The CDR3 region has the DNA TGTGCCATCAGTAATGGGGGGGTGGTGAAAAACATTCAGTACTTC.